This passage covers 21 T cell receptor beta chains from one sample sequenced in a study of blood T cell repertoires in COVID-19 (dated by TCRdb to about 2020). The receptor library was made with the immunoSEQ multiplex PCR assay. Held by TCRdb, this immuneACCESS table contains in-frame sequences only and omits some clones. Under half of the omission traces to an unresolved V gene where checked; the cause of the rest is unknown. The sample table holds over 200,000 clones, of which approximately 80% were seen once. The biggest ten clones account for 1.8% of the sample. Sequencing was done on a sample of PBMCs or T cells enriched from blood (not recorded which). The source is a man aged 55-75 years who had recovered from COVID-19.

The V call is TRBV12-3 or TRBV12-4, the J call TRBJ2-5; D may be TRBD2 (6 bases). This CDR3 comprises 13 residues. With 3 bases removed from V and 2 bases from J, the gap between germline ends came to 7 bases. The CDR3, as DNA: TGTGCCAGCAGTTTTGGGGGGCAAGAGACCCAGTACTTC. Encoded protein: CASSFGGQETQYF.

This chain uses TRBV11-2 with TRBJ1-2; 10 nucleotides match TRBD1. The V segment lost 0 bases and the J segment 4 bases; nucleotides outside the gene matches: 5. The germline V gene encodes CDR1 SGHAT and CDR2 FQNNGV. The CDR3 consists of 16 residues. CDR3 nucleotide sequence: TGTGCCAGCAGCTTAGATAGGGGACAGGGGCCCTATGGCTACACCTTC. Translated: CASSLDRGQGPYGYTF.

The CDR3 bases are TGTGCCAGCAGCCGGACAGCCCGGGGAAATGAGCAGTTCTTC. Encoded protein: CASSRTARGNEQFF. The rearrangement links TRBV5-8 to TRBJ2-1; TRBD1 might be the D (6 bases). Deletions cut 4 bases from V and 7 bases from J, with 15 bases between. The CDR3 is made up of 14 amino acids. Germline lookup yields CDR1 SGHTS and CDR2 YDEGEE. The full variable domain, rest sourced from reference TRBV5-8 and TRBJ2-1, is EAGVTQSPTHLIKTRGQQATLRCSPISGHTSVYWYQQALGLGLQFLLWYDEGEERNRGNFPPRFSGRQFPNYSSELNVNALELEDSALYLCASSRTARGNEQFFGPGTRLTVL.

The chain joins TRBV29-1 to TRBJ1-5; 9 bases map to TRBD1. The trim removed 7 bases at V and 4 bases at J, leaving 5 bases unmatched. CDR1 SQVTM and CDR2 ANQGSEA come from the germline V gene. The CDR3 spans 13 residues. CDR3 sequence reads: CSGGQGGNQPQHF. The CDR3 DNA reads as TGCAGCGGGGGACAGGGTGGTAATCAGCCCCAGCATTTT.

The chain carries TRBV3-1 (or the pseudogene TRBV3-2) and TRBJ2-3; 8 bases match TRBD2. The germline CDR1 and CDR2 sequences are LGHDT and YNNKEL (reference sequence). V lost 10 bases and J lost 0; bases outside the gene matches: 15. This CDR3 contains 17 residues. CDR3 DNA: TGTGCCAACCAGGAGGTAAGCGGGGGCCCTAGCACAGATACGCAGTATTTT. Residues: CANQEVSGGPSTDTQYF.

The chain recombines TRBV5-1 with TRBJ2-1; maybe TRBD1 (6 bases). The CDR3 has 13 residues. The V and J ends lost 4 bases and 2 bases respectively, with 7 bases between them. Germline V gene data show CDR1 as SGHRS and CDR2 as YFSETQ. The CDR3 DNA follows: TGCGCCAGCAGCCGGGACACCTACAATGAGCAGTTCTTC. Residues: CASSRDTYNEQFF.

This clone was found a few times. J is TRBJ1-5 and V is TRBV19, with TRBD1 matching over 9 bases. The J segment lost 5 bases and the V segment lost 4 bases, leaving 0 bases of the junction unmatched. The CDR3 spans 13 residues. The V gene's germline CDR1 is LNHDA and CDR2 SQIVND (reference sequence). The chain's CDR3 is CASSRDRDQPQHF. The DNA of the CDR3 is TGTGCCAGTAGTAGGGACAGGGATCAGCCCCAGCATTTT.

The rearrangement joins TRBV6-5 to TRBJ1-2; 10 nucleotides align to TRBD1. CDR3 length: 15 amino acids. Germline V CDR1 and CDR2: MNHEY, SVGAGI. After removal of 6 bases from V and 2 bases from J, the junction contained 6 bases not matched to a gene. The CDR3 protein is CASRGPGQGNYGYTF. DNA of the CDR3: TGTGCCAGCAGAGGGCCGGGACAGGGGAACTATGGCTACACCTTC.

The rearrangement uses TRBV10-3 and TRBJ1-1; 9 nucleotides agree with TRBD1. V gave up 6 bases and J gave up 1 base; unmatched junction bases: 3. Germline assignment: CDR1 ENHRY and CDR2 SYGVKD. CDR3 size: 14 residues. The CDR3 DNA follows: TGTGCCATCAGGGACAGGGGCGAGAACACTGAAGCTTTCTTT. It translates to CAIRDRGENTEAFF.

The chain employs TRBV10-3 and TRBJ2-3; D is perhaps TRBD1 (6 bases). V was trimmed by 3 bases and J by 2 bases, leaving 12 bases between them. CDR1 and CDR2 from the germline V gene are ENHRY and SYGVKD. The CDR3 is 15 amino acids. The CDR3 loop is CAISDVGATTDTQYF. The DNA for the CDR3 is TGTGCCATCAGTGACGTGGGGGCGACCACAGATACGCAGTATTTT.

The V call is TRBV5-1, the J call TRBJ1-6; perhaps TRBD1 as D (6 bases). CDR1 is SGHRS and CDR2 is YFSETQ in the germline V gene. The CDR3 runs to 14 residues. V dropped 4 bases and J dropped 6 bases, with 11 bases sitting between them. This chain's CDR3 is CASSQGQTNSPLHF. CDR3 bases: TGCGCCAGCAGCCAAGGACAGACTAATTCACCCCTCCACTTT.

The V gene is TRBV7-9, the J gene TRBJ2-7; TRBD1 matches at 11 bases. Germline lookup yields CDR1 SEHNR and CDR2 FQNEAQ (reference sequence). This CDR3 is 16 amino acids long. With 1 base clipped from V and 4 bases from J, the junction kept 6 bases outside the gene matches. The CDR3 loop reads CASSLVGQGVRYEQYF. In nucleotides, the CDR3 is TGTGCCAGCAGCTTAGTGGGACAGGGGGTACGGTACGAGCAGTACTTC.

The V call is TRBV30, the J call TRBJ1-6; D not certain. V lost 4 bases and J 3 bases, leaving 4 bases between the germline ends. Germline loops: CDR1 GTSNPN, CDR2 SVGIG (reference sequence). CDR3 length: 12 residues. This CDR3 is CAWTSYNSPLHF. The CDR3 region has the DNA TGTGCCTGGACCAGCTATAATTCACCCCTCCACTTT.

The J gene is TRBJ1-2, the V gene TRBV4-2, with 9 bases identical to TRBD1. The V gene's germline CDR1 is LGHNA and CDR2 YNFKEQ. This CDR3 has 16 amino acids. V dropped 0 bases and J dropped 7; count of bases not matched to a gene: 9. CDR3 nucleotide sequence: TGTGCCAGCAGCCAAGAGCTAACGGGACAGGGAGGTGGCTACACCTTC. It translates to CASSQELTGQGGGYTF.

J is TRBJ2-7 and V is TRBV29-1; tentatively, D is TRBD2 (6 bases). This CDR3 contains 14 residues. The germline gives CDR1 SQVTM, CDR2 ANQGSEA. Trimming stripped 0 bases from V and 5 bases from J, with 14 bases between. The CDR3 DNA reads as TGCAGCGTTGAAGATCGGCTAGCGCCCCACGAGCAGTACTTC. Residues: CSVEDRLAPHEQYF.

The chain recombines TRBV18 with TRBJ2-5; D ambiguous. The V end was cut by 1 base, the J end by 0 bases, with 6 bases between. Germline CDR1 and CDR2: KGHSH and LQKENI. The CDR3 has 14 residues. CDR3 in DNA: TGTGCCAGCTCACCACGGGCCCACCAAGAGACCCAGTACTTC. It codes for CASSPRAHQETQYF. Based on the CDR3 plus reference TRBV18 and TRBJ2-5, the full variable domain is NAGVMQNPRHLVRRRGQEARLRCSPMKGHSHVYWYRQLPEEGLKFMVYLQKENIIDESGMPKERFSAEFPKEGPSILRIQQVVRGDSAAYFCASSPRAHQETQYFGPGTRLLVL.

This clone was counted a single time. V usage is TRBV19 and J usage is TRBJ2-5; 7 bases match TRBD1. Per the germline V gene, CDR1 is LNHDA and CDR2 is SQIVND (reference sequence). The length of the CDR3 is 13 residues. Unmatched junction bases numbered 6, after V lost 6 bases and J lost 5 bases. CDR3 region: CASRQGSGETQYF. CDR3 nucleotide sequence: TGTGCCAGTAGACAGGGGTCCGGGGAGACCCAGTACTTC.

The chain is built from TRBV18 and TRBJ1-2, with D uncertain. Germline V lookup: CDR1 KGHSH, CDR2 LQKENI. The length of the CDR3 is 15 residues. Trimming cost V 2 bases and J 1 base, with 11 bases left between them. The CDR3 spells CASSPRKQNNYGYTF. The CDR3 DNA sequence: TGTGCCAGCTCACCAAGGAAACAGAATAACTATGGCTACACCTTC.

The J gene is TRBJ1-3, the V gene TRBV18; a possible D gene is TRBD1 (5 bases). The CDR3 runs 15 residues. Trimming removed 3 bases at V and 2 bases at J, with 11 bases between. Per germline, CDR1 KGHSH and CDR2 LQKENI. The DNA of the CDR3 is TGTGCCAGCTCACCTCCTGACAGAGCTGGAAACACCATATATTTT. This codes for CASSPPDRAGNTIYF. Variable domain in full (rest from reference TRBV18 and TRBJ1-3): NAGVMQNPRHLVRRRGQEARLRCSPMKGHSHVYWYRQLPEEGLKFMVYLQKENIIDESGMPKERFSAEFPKEGPSILRIQQVVRGDSAAYFCASSPPDRAGNTIYFGEGSWLTVV.

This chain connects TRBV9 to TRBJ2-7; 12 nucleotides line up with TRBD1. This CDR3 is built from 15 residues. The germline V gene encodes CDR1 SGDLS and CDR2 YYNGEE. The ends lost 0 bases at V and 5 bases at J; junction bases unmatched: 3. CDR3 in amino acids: CASSVAGTGGHEQYF. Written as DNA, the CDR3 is TGTGCCAGCAGCGTAGCGGGGACAGGGGGCCACGAGCAGTACTTC.

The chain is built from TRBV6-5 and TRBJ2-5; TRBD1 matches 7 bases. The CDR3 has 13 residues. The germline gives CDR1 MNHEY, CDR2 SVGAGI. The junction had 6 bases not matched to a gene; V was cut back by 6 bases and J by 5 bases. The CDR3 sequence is CASRGGGRETQYF. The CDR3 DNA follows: TGTGCCAGCAGAGGGGGCGGGCGGGAGACCCAGTACTTC.